Listed below are T cell receptor beta chains from one sample, sequenced in a study of cytomegalovirus exposure and HLA in healthy donors. Measured with immunoSEQ multiplex PCR; TCRdb has only the in-frame clones, and not every one. This table has about 160,000 clones, roughly 76% appearing once. Sequenced: PBMCs. The receptors derive from a woman aged 45-65 years in good health and CMV-seronegative. The CDR3 runs from the conserved cysteine through the conserved F or W. A D gene is named only where the DNA matches it firmly. Expanded clones are given a class, and other clones once, few, many or no size at all.

clone_size	v_call	j_call	d_call	cdr3_nt	cdr3_aa
once	TRBV19	TRBJ2-7	TRBD2	TGTGCCACCTCTCCGGGACTACCCTACGAGCAGTACTTC	CATSPGLPYEQYF
NA	TRBV11-2	TRBJ1-1	TRBD1	TGTGCCAGCACCAACGACAGGGTATGGACTGAAGCTTTCTTT	CASTNDRVWTEAFF
NA	TRBV21-1	TRBJ1-5	NA	TGTGCCAGCACCCTGGGACAGCTCAATCAGCCCCAGCATTTT	CASTLGQLNQPQHF
once	TRBV19	TRBJ1-5	NA	TGTGCCAGTAGTATAGATCTCACAGCAGATCAGCCCCAGCATTTT	CASSIDLTADQPQHF
NA	TRBV9	TRBJ2-3	NA	TGTGCCAGCAGCGTGGATGCCCCGGGACTCCCGGAAGATACGCAGTATTTT	CASSVDAPGLPEDTQYF
NA	TRBV2	TRBJ2-7	NA	TGTGCCAGCAGTGAGTCGCCGGAGGAGCAGTACTTC	CASSESPEEQYF
NA	TRBV5-5	TRBJ1-5	NA	TGTGCCAGCAGCTTGGATCCGGGTACGAATCAGCCCCAGCATTTT	CASSLDPGTNQPQHF
NA	TRBV30	TRBJ2-7	TRBD1	TGTGCCTGGAGTGTTACAGGGGTGAGCGAGCAGTACTTC	CAWSVTGVSEQYF
NA	TRBV5-4	TRBJ1-3	NA	TGTGCCAGCAGCCCCCGCTCTGGAAACACCATATATTTT	CASSPRSGNTIYF
NA	TRBV7-3	TRBJ1-3	NA	TGTGCCAGCATCCCTCCCAGGGTTTCTGGAAACACCATATATTTT	CASIPPRVSGNTIYF
NA	TRBV30	TRBJ2-2	TRBD1	TGTGCCTGGAGTGTACGGGGCAGGGGGCTACCCGGGGAGCTGTTTTTT	CAWSVRGRGLPGELFF
NA	TRBV10-3	TRBJ2-4	NA	TGTGCCATCCGAGGGGGGGACATTCAGTACTTC	CAIRGGDIQYF
NA	TRBV5-1	TRBJ2-1	TRBD1	TGCGCCAGCAGCTACCGGGACAGTTCCTACAATGAGCAGTTCTTC	CASSYRDSSYNEQFF
once	TRBV5-1	TRBJ1-3	NA	TGCGCCAGCAGCTTGGCGGGGTCCTCCGGAAACACCATATATTTT	CASSLAGSSGNTIYF
NA	TRBV11-2	TRBJ2-1	NA	TGTGCCAGCAGCTTACAGGGGGGCCCCACCGTCCTATACAATGAGCAGTTCTTC	CASSLQGGPTVLYNEQFF
once	TRBV28	TRBJ1-2	TRBD1	TGTGCCAGCAGTAACAAGGGACAGGGGATCTATGGCTACACCTTC	CASSNKGQGIYGYTF
NA	TRBV9	TRBJ2-1	TRBD2	TGTGCCAGCAGCGGTTCCCAGCGGGGTGGTTCCTACAATGAGCAGTTCTTC	CASSGSQRGGSYNEQFF
NA	TRBV30	TRBJ1-5	NA	TGTGCCTGGAGTGTCGGCAGGTTTGATCAGCCCCAGCATTTT	CAWSVGRFDQPQHF
NA	TRBV7-6	TRBJ2-1	NA	TGTGCCAGCAGCCAGACTGCCCCTGACAATGAGCAGTTCTTC	CASSQTAPDNEQFF
few	TRBV4-1	TRBJ2-7	TRBD2	TGCGCCAGCAGCCACTCGTCGAAAGTAGCGGGAGTCGAGCAGTACTTC	CASSHSSKVAGVEQYF
once	TRBV5-1	TRBJ2-3	TRBD2	TGCGCCAGCAGCTTGACGGGAGGGCAAGATACGCAGTATTTT	CASSLTGGQDTQYF
NA	TRBV5-1	TRBJ2-2	TRBD2	TGCGCCAGCAGCATGACGACTAGCGGGGGCACCGGGGAGCTGTTTTTT	CASSMTTSGGTGELFF
NA	TRBV6-5	TRBJ1-5	NA	TGTGCCAGCAGCTATACAGGGTTCGGTCAGCCCCAGCATTTT	CASSYTGFGQPQHF
NA	TRBV7-9	TRBJ2-1	TRBD1	TGTTCCAGCAGCCTTTGGTTGACAGGGGATAATGAGCAGTTCTTC	CSSSLWLTGDNEQFF
NA	TRBV5-1	TRBJ2-2	NA	TGCGCCAGCAGCTTGGATAGCACCGGGGAGCTGTTTTTT	CASSLDSTGELFF
NA	TRBV5-4	TRBJ2-2	NA	TGTGCCAGCAGCTTGGGGGGGGGCGCAGACACCGGGGAGCTGTTTTTT	CASSLGGGADTGELFF
NA	TRBV18	TRBJ2-2	NA	TGTGCCAGCTCACCCGTCGGGGTGAACACCGGGGAGCTGTTTTTT	CASSPVGVNTGELFF
NA	TRBV14	TRBJ2-1	TRBD2	TGTGCCAGCAGCCAAGATCCGGGGGGTGAGCAGTTCTTC	CASSQDPGGEQFF
NA	TRBV15	TRBJ2-3	NA	TGTGCCACCAGCAGCCAGGGGGATACGCAGTATTTT	CATSSQGDTQYF
NA	TRBV7-9	TRBJ2-7	NA	TGTGCCAGCAGCTTGACGGGAGCGATCTCCTACGAGCAGTACTTC	CASSLTGAISYEQYF
NA	TRBV7-9	TRBJ2-2	NA	TGTGCCAGCAGCCCCGGGTCGTGGACAACGAACACCGGGGAGCTGTTTTTT	CASSPGSWTTNTGELFF
NA	TRBV5-1	TRBJ1-1	TRBD1	TGCGCCAGCAGCATTGACAGGGGCACTGAAGCTTTCTTT	CASSIDRGTEAFF
NA	TRBV10-3	TRBJ2-2	TRBD2	TGTGCCATCAGTGACTACGGACTAGCGGGGCACACCGGGGAGCTGTTTTTT	CAISDYGLAGHTGELFF
few	TRBV7-7	TRBJ2-3	TRBD1	TGTGCCAGCAGCTTGGGCCAGGGGGCAGATACGCAGTATTTT	CASSLGQGADTQYF
once	TRBV7-9	TRBJ2-3	TRBD2	TGTGCCAGCAGCAAAGCCCCAAAGACTAGCGGGGACACAGATACGCAGTATTTT	CASSKAPKTSGDTDTQYF
NA	TRBV28	TRBJ1-4	NA	TGTGCCAGCAGATTTACAGGGGAAAAACTGTTTTTT	CASRFTGEKLFF
NA	TRBV5-1	TRBJ1-1	TRBD1	TGCGCCAGCAGCTCCACACAGGGGGGGGGTAACACTGAAGCTTTCTTT	CASSSTQGGGNTEAFF
NA	TRBV15	TRBJ2-2	TRBD1	TGTGCCACCAGCAGTGGACAGGGACGTACCGGGGAGCTGTTTTTT	CATSSGQGRTGELFF
NA	TRBV13	TRBJ2-3	TRBD2	TGTGCCAGCAGCTCCGGACTAGCGGGGAAGAGCACAGATACGCAGTATTTT	CASSSGLAGKSTDTQYF
NA	TRBV7-9	TRBJ1-1	NA	TGTGCCAGCAGCCCCGGGGGGGGCGCGAGAGGAAACACTGAAGCTTTCTTT	CASSPGGGARGNTEAFF
NA	TRBV19	TRBJ1-5	NA	TGTGCCAGTAGTATAGCGTCCAGTATTGCTCGCAATCAGCCCCAGCATTTT	CASSIASSIARNQPQHF
NA	TRBV7-2	TRBJ1-5	NA	TGTGCCAGCAGCTTAGCGCCGGGAAGGGATCAGCCCCAGCATTTT	CASSLAPGRDQPQHF
few	TRBV4-2	TRBJ2-3	NA	TGTGCCAGCAGCCAAGTGACGGGGGGCGGAGATACGCAGTATTTT	CASSQVTGGGDTQYF
once	TRBV9	TRBJ1-1	NA	TGTGCCAGCAGCGTAGCACCTGCCGGTAATACTGAAGCTTTCTTT	CASSVAPAGNTEAFF
NA	TRBV7-2	TRBJ2-5	TRBD2	TGTGCCAGCAGCCCGATCAGACTAGCGGGAGGAGAGACCCAGTACTTC	CASSPIRLAGGETQYF
NA	TRBV7-7	TRBJ2-1	NA	TGTGCCAGCAGCACAGACAGTTACAATGAGCAGTTCTTC	CASSTDSYNEQFF
NA	TRBV30	TRBJ1-5	TRBD1	TGTGCCTGGAGTGATCCCCGGACAGGGATCAATCAGCCCCAGCATTTT	CAWSDPRTGINQPQHF
NA	TRBV20-1	TRBJ1-2	NA	TGCAGTGCCGGATCGGGGGGGGGCTACACCTTC	CSAGSGGGYTF
once	TRBV9	TRBJ1-2	NA	TGTGCCAGCAGCCCCCAGCCCGGGAACTATGGCTACACCTTC	CASSPQPGNYGYTF
once	TRBV5-1	TRBJ2-3	TRBD2	TGCGCCAGCAGCTCCACTCGGGGAGGGGGCACAGATACGCAGTATTTT	CASSSTRGGGTDTQYF
once	TRBV28	TRBJ1-5	NA	TGTGCCAGCAGTTTCTCAGATAGCAATCAGCCCCAGCATTTT	CASSFSDSNQPQHF
few	TRBV5-1	TRBJ1-2	TRBD1	TGCGCCAGCAGTCCAGACAGGGCGAGCGGGGGGAATGGCTACACCTTC	CASSPDRASGGNGYTF
NA	TRBV28	TRBJ2-1	TRBD1	TGTGCCAGCAGTTTACTTACTGGACAGGGGTACAATGAGCAGTTCTTC	CASSLLTGQGYNEQFF
NA	TRBV6-1	TRBJ1-1	TRBD1	TGTGCCAGCAGTGACCAGGGGGCTGGGAACACTGAAGCTTTCTTT	CASSDQGAGNTEAFF
NA	TRBV7-9	TRBJ2-7	NA	TGTGCCAGCAGCTCCTCCGGGGGCGGGGGCGAGCAGTACTTC	CASSSSGGGGEQYF
NA	TRBV4-3	TRBJ1-2	NA	TGCGCCAGCAGCCAAGATACCAGGGGAAGTGGCTACACCTTC	CASSQDTRGSGYTF
NA	TRBV7-3	TRBJ2-1	NA	TGTGCCAGCAGCTCCAGGGGGGCCCCCTACAATGAGCAGTTCTTC	CASSSRGAPYNEQFF
NA	TRBV14	TRBJ2-1	NA	TGTGCCAGCAGCCCCTTGACGCGGGAAAAATATTACAATGAGCAGTTCTTC	CASSPLTREKYYNEQFF
NA	TRBV2	TRBJ1-1	TRBD1	TGTGCCAGCAGTGACACAGGGGGAAAGACTGAAGCTTTCTTT	CASSDTGGKTEAFF